The text below deals with one T cell receptor beta chain. Per the germline V gene, CDR1 is MNHEY and CDR2 is SVGAGI. V trimming: 5 bases; J trimming: 8 bases; junction bases outside the gene matches: 5. The CDR3 covers 13 residues. Next came a second PCR, run for about 7 to 12 cycles, which used a sample-barcoded 5' primer along with a J-beta primer mix. Each of the cDNA molecules was tagged by a template-switch adaptor with 12 random nucleotides. TCRdb re-analysed the 5' RACE reads in MiXCR, keeping a single row per CDR3 protein. The table has about 930,000 distinct CDR3 sequences, approximately 32% seen once; the top ten hold 10% to 13%. The data belong to a study of blood T cells in healthy people across ages. The same data also went into a second study, on T cells of mothers and their children. That study adds: The M1S primer of the second PCR added sample barcodes and 2-4 random nucleotides. Unrelated mother-child pairs always had slightly, but never significantly, lower normalized overlap than related pairs.

The TCR sequence derives from a woman aged 40 to 50 in good health. Material: blood. The rearrangement joins TRBV6-5 to TRBJ1-4, with 7 bases lining up with TRBD1. The chain's CDR3 is CASSGPRGEKLFF. The CDR3 bases are TGTGCCAGCAGTGGCCCCAGGGGGGAAAAACTGTTTTTT.